This is a list of T cell receptor beta chains from one sample in a study of T cells after yellow fever vaccination. TCRdb passed the 5' RACE reads through MiXCR, listing each CDR3 protein once. Here the sample spans roughly 300,000 distinct CDR3 sequences, about 7.8% being singletons. Sequences were derived from PBMCs, sampled 35 to 50 days after the first yellow fever vaccination. The source is a man younger than 30 who received the YFV17D yellow fever vaccine. Both conserved end residues are part of each CDR3. The D gene is left open where the match is weak. The size field is filled for only some rows; it gives once, few, many or a size class.

>TRBV3-1|NA|NA|TRBJ2-7
TGTGCCAGCAGCCAACTATTCGGACCCTACGAGCAGTACTTC
CASSQLFGPYEQYF
>TRBV4-2|TRBD2|few|TRBJ2-5
TGTGCCAGCAGCCAAGCTAGCGGGCGCTACCAAGAGACCCAGTACTTC
CASSQASGRYQETQYF
>TRBV20-1|NA|few|TRBJ2-1
TGCAGTGCTGCCTTGCCGCGGGGGGACAGTGAGCAGTTCTTC
CSAALPRGDSEQFF
>TRBV4-1|TRBD2|few|TRBJ2-1
TGCGCCAGCAGCCGAGTAGCGGGGGAGATTAACAATGAGCAGTTCTTC
CASSRVAGEINNEQFF
>TRBV19|TRBD1|NA|TRBJ2-7
TGTGCCAGTAGTCCGGGACAGATGCCCTACGAGCAGTACTTC
CASSPGQMPYEQYF
>TRBV20-1|TRBD2|NA|TRBJ2-7
TGCAGTGCTAGTCTTTTCGGGGGGAGAGAGCAGTACTTC
CSASLFGGREQYF
>TRBV28|TRBD1|NA|TRBJ2-2
TGTGCCAGCAGTTTGCCCCCGGGACAGGGTTACACCGGGGAGCTGTTTTTT
CASSLPPGQGYTGELFF
>TRBV14|NA|few|TRBJ2-7
TGTGCCAGCAGCCAACTCGGCGGAAGCCCTTACGAGCAGTACTTC
CASSQLGGSPYEQYF
>TRBV27|NA|NA|TRBJ1-2
TGTGCCAGCAGTTTATCCCCGCACTATGGCTACACCTTC
CASSLSPHYGYTF
>TRBV7-2|NA|NA|TRBJ2-3
TGTGCCAGCAGCACTTCCCCGGGGGATACGCAGTATTTT
CASSTSPGDTQYF
>TRBV24-1|TRBD1|few|TRBJ1-1
TGTGCCACCAGTGATTCCCCAGGGGGGAACACTGAAGCTTTCTTT
CATSDSPGGNTEAFF
>TRBV20-1|NA|few|TRBJ2-5
TGCAGTGCCCTACGGACTTCTCCAGAGACCCAGTACTTC
CSALRTSPETQYF
>TRBV5-1|TRBD1|NA|TRBJ1-1
TGCGCCAGCACGACGACAGGGACCTCAAGCACTGAAGCTTTCTTT
CASTTTGTSSTEAFF
>TRBV9|TRBD2|NA|TRBJ2-1
TGTGCCAGCAGCGTAGCCGGGGCGGGGGAGACCTCCTACAATGAGCAGTTCTTC
CASSVAGAGETSYNEQFF
>TRBV7-2|NA|few|TRBJ2-1
TGTGCCAGCAGCTTAGAGGGGTCTACTGACAATGAGCAGTTCTTC
CASSLEGSTDNEQFF
>TRBV7-9|NA|many|TRBJ1-1
TGTGCCAGCAGAGTAGGGAACACTGAAGCTTTCTTT
CASRVGNTEAFF
>TRBV4-1|NA|few|TRBJ2-3
TGCGCCAGCAGCCAAGACAGGGCGGCAGATACGCAGTATTTT
CASSQDRAADTQYF
>TRBV5-1|TRBD1|few|TRBJ2-2
TGCGCCAGCAGCTTTCTACAGGGGCAGGGTAACACCGGGGAGCTGTTTTTT
CASSFLQGQGNTGELFF
>TRBV14|NA|few|TRBJ1-3
TGTGCCAGTAGTGAGCGGACTGGAAACACCATATATTTT
CASSERTGNTIYF
>TRBV6-5|NA|few|TRBJ1-5
TGTGCCAGCAGTTATCGGGCGGACATATTGCGCAATCAGCCCCAGCATTTT
CASSYRADILRNQPQHF
>TRBV20-1|NA|few|TRBJ2-7
TGCAGTGCTAGAGCCTCCTGGAGTCTACAGGAGCAGTACTTC
CSARASWSLQEQYF
>TRBV2|NA|NA|TRBJ2-2
TGTGCCAGCAGGGGTGTAAACACCGGGGAGCTGTTTTTT
CASRGVNTGELFF
>TRBV4-1|NA|few|TRBJ1-3
TGCGCCAGCAGTCGACTCAGGGGATTCGGAAACACCATATATTTT
CASSRLRGFGNTIYF
>TRBV20-1|NA|NA|TRBJ2-3
TGCAGTGCTCCCCTTACCTCAGATACGCAGTATTTT
CSAPLTSDTQYF
>TRBV12-3/TRBV12-4|NA|few|TRBJ1-6
TGTGCCAGCAGTTTAGGAGGTCTGGGGCGGGGGGGTTCACCCCTCCACTTT
CASSLGGLGRGGSPLHF
>TRBV5-6|NA|few|TRBJ2-7
TGTGCCAGCAGCGGCCTTGGCAGGGGATTTATGGACGAGCAGTACTTC
CASSGLGRGFMDEQYF